This T cell receptor (beta chain) was observed in a study of human T cells and chemical hapten exposure. General study points: Following DPC sensitization, TCRs present above 1 in 1000 frequency showed no change.

On this clonotype: Antigen specificity is unknown.

Regarding time point: pre-sensitization, week 0. Documented treatment: therapeutic diphenylcyclopropenone sensitization with weekly scalp DPC. Unfractionated whole blood served as the source for total RNA extraction. CDR1 is MNHEY and CDR2 is SVGAGI in the germline V gene. Trimming took 4 bases from V and 0 from J, leaving 16 bases between them. The CDR3 is made up of 16 amino acids. TCRdb recomputed calls from the RACE reads with MiXCR, one row per CDR3 protein. The sample lists about 52,000 distinct CDR3 sequences; approximately 10% were seen once. Sequenced here: whole blood, sampled in connection with sensitization to the hapten diphenylcyclopropenone (DPC). V gene TRBV6-5 combines with J gene TRBJ2-7, with unresolved D. This receptor was obtained from a woman aged 25 to 39 with alopecia areata. Some clones in this sample may be carry-over from other donors' samples. CDR3 loop: CASSSRTGRISYEQYF. As DNA, the CDR3 is TGTGCCAGCAGTTCTCGGACGGGCCGAATCTCCTACGAGCAGTACTTC.